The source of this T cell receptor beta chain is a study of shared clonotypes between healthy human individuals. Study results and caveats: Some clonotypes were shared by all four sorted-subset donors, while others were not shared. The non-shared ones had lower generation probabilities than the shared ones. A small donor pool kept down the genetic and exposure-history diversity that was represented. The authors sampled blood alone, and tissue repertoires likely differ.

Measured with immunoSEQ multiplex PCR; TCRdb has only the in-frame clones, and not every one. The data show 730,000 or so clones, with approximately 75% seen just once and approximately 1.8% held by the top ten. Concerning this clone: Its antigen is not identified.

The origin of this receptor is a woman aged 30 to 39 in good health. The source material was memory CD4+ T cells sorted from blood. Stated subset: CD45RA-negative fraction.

The CDR3 is CASSAGLTSGGTFF. CDR3 in DNA: TGTGCCAGCTCCGCCGGTCTGACTAGCGGGGGGACGTTCTTC. This sequence joins TRBV27 and TRBJ2-1, with TRBD2 identical over 13 bases. The germline V gene has CDR1 MNHEY and CDR2 SMNVEV (reference sequence). The junction had 13 bases not matched to a gene; V was cut back by 8 bases and J by 15 bases. CDR3 size: 14 residues.